This TCR beta chain was captured in a study of T cells in localized non-small cell lung cancer. The data were produced by immunoSEQ multiplex PCR, yet TCRdb's version contains in-frame clones alone and is incomplete. Among over 950 clones, about 24% were seen once, and the ten largest hold around 27%. Germline V gene sequence: CDR1 MNHGY, CDR2 SAAAGT. V shed 7 bases and J shed 4 bases, with 10 bases lying between them. The CDR3 sequence is 12 residues long. This clone is hyperexpanded in the sample. The antigen is unknown. The study, taken as a whole, reports: Greater blood T cell density accompanied longer overall survival.

The source material was lung tumor tissue, sampled before any cancer treatment. This rearrangement joins TRBV6-8 to TRBJ1-1, with D uncertain. The TCR sequence derives from a male donor at least 60 years old with stage III squamous cell lung carcinoma. The CDR3 protein is CASIIAGTEAFF. Here the CDR3 DNA reads TGTGCCAGCATTATAGCGGGCACTGAAGCTTTCTTT.